This TCR beta chain came from a study of OX40 agonist ivuxolimab in advanced cancers. Describing the broader study: Ivuxolimab was a fully human IgG2 agonistic monoclonal antibody targeting the costimulatory receptor OX40 (CD134). Partial responses occurred in three dose-escalation patients: two with cutaneous melanoma and one with hepatocellular carcinoma. Prior anti-PD-1, anti-PD-L1 or anti-CTLA-4 therapy was permitted, and approximately 42% of dose-escalation patients had received checkpoint inhibitors. The point of sequencing TCRbeta in the periphery was to test whether ivuxolimab changed TCR sequence diversity and drove clonal T-cell expansion. Of the approximately 53 patients in dose escalation, 19 had hepatocellular carcinoma, about 15 had melanoma, 9 had renal cell carcinoma and 9 had head and neck cancer. In the dose-escalation cohort, more than 80% of patients were male, and the mean age was 60 years with a range of roughly 23 to 79. The monotherapy dose-escalation portion (N ≈ 52 patients) of the phase I ivuxolimab trial is reported in the paper. Intravenous ivuxolimab was administered to patients every 2 weeks at six dose levels: 0.01, 0.1, 0.3, 1.5, 3 and 10 mg/kg.

The trial excluded patients who had a history of autoimmune disease or who were on systemic immunosuppression. Peripheral blood for TCR sequencing was collected from all dose cohorts at baseline, on cycle 4 day 1, and on cycle 7 day 1. The samples were drawn from a first-in-human, open-label, multicenter phase I dose-escalation trial of ivuxolimab. The trial enrolled adults with locally advanced or metastatic head and neck squamous cell, hepatocellular, melanoma or renal cell carcinoma. Before TCR sequencing, CD4+ and CD8+ T cells were separately sorted from peripheral blood. This clone is a singleton in its sample. This clone's antigen is unknown. No much larger clone is present one base from it, and per-base qualities are unavailable. Genomic DNA was extracted from sorted cells for sequencing of the TCRbeta CDR3 region. The immunoSEQ Assay was used to sequence the TCRbeta CDR3 regions. TCRdb obtained this table from immuneACCESS and retained in-frame rearrangements with V and J assigned. These tables miss some clones; where compared with another copy, unresolved V genes account for less than half of the shortfall, and the remainder is unexplained. Counted in this sample were about 15,000 clones; about 93% of them appeared once. Clones ranked in the top ten supply 29% of the sample.

The CDR3 contains 16 residues, cysteine and phenylalanine counted. Kept here is only the CDR3 DNA, which spans 48 bases and is read in frame from base 1. CDR1 and CDR2 (PRHDT, FYEKMQ) derive from the germline V gene (reference sequence). Unmatched junction bases come to 3, with V trimmed by 5 bases and J by 4 bases. On the study overall, not on this receptor specifically: The antigen specificity of the peripheral T cells that underwent clonal expansion was not determined. At doses of 0.1 to 3.0 mg/kg, clonal expansion of both CD4+ and CD8+ T cells in blood was seen between baseline and week 6. Partial responders in the 0.1-3.0 mg/kg groups had among the lowest normalized peripheral clonal expansion, especially among CD8+ T cells. Low levels of normalized T-cell clonal expansion were also shown by some nonresponding patients. After ivuxolimab, more expanded clones were found on average in CD8+ T cells than in CD4+ T cells.

The TCR comes from an adult with an advanced solid tumor such as melanoma, head and neck, liver or kidney cancer. The receptor chain draws on TRBV13 and TRBJ2-3, with 16 bases matching TRBD2. This material consisted of CD4+ or CD8+ T cells sorted from blood, taken in a trial of the OX40 agonist ivuxolimab. The nucleotide sequence is given as TGTGCCAGCAGCGGGACTAGCGGGAGGGCCGCAGATACGCAGTATTTT. It translates to CASSGTSGRAADTQYF.